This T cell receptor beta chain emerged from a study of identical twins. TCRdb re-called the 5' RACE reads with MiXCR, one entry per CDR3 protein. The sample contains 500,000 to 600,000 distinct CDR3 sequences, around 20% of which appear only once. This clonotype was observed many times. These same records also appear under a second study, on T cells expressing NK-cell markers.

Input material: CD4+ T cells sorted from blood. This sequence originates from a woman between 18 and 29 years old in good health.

The CDR3 loop reads CASSLNRDKQYF. The CDR3 DNA is TGTGCCAGCAGTTTGAACAGGGATAAGCAGTACTTC. The rearrangement uses TRBV28 and TRBJ2-7, with D tentatively TRBD1 (6 bases). Deletions cut 3 bases from V and 8 bases from J, with 11 bases between. Germline values: CDR1 MDHEN, CDR2 SYDVKM. The CDR3 contains 12 residues.